The rows below give T cell receptor beta chains drawn from one sample of a study of T cells in Graves' hyperthyroidism and ophthalmopathy. TCRdb re-analysed the multiplex PCR reads in MiXCR, keeping a single row per CDR3 protein. The repertoire holds about 300,000 distinct CDR3 sequences, with roughly 20% as singletons. Material for sequencing was blood. The receptors here all came from a man aged 50-60 years with Graves' ophthalmopathy. The CDR3 runs from the conserved cysteine through the conserved F or W. D genes are given only for firm matches. Only some rows state a clone size, as once, few, many or a class for expanded clones.

V: TRBV2; D: TRBD1; size: few; J: TRBJ1-2; DNA: TGTGCCAGCGGGCGGACAGGGCTTAACTATGGCTACACCTTC; CDR3: CASGRTGLNYGYTF
V: TRBV10-2; D: TRBD1; size: few; J: TRBJ1-5; DNA: TGCGCCAGCAGTGAAGACAGGGCGGCCGGTCAGCCCCAGCATTTT; CDR3: CASSEDRAAGQPQHF
V: TRBV19; D: .; size: .; J: TRBJ1-2; DNA: TGTGCCAGTAGCAACAGGGTGCGGGACTATGGCTACACCTTC; CDR3: CASSNRVRDYGYTF
V: TRBV28; D: TRBD1; size: .; J: TRBJ1-2; DNA: TGTGCCAGCAGTCAAGGACAGGCTTTTAACTATGGCTACACCTTC; CDR3: CASSQGQAFNYGYTF
V: TRBV30; D: .; size: many; J: TRBJ1-5; DNA: TGTGCCTGGAGTGTAGGGCCGGGGGCAAGACAGCCCCAGCATTTT; CDR3: CAWSVGPGARQPQHF
V: TRBV11-3; D: .; size: many; J: TRBJ2-2; DNA: TGTGCCAGCAGCCCGCGGGGGCTAGCCGGGACCGGGGAGCTGTTTTTT; CDR3: CASSPRGLAGTGELFF
V: TRBV7-6; D: TRBD2; size: few; J: TRBJ2-1; DNA: TGTGCCAGCAGCTTAGCGAATAGCGGGAGCTCCTACAATGAGCAGTTCTTC; CDR3: CASSLANSGSSYNEQFF
V: TRBV27; D: .; size: many; J: TRBJ2-7; DNA: TGTGCCAGCAGTTTATCCGGAGTTTTCTGGGTGGACGAGCAGTACTTC; CDR3: CASSLSGVFWVDEQYF
V: TRBV5-6; D: TRBD2; size: .; J: TRBJ2-1; DNA: TGTGCCAGCAGCGCGGGACTAGCGGGGTCGGATGAGCAGTTCTTC; CDR3: CASSAGLAGSDEQFF
V: TRBV12-3/TRBV12-4; D: .; size: .; J: TRBJ2-1; DNA: TGTGCCAGCAGTCAAGGGGTGTTTGAGCAGTTCTTC; CDR3: CASSQGVFEQFF
V: TRBV30; D: .; size: .; J: TRBJ1-6; DNA: TGTGCCTGGAGTCCCCCCTCGGGGGGAAATTCACCCCTCCACTTT; CDR3: CAWSPPSGGNSPLHF
V: TRBV28; D: .; size: .; J: TRBJ1-6; DNA: TGTGCCAGCACCCCGGGACGGAATCTTAATTCACCCCTCCACTTT; CDR3: CASTPGRNLNSPLHF
V: TRBV5-1; D: .; size: many; J: TRBJ2-1; DNA: TGCGCCAGCAGCTTGGCGGATAGCTCCTACAATGAGCAGTTCTTC; CDR3: CASSLADSSYNEQFF
V: TRBV11-2; D: TRBD2; size: .; J: TRBJ2-3; DNA: TGTGCCAGCAGCTTATGGGCTAGCGGGAGCACAGATACGCAGTATTTT; CDR3: CASSLWASGSTDTQYF
V: TRBV7-2; D: .; size: .; J: TRBJ2-3; DNA: TGTGCCAGCAGCTCAACTCCAACAGATACGCAGTATTTT; CDR3: CASSSTPTDTQYF
V: TRBV5-4; D: .; size: .; J: TRBJ1-1; DNA: TGTGCCAGCAGCTTAGGGACCCTCACTGAAGCTTTCTTT; CDR3: CASSLGTLTEAFF
V: TRBV4-2; D: .; size: .; J: TRBJ2-6; DNA: TGTGCCAGCAGCCAAGAGAGGGGTCTAAGCTCTGGGGCCAACGTCCTGACTTTC; CDR3: CASSQERGLSSGANVLTF
V: TRBV11-2; D: .; size: .; J: TRBJ1-1; DNA: TGTGCCAGCAGCTTAGATTTAAACACTGAAGCTTTCTTT; CDR3: CASSLDLNTEAFF
V: TRBV6-1; D: TRBD1; size: .; J: TRBJ1-1; DNA: TGTGCCAGCAGTGATTGGGACAGGGGATCCACTGAAGCTTTCTTT; CDR3: CASSDWDRGSTEAFF
V: TRBV19; D: .; size: .; J: TRBJ2-7; DNA: TGTGCCAGTAGTCAGGGTTCTACCTCCGGGTACGAGCAGTACTTC; CDR3: CASSQGSTSGYEQYF
V: TRBV20-1; D: .; size: few; J: TRBJ1-1; DNA: TGCAGTCTATACGGAGGGAACACTGAAGCTTTCTTT; CDR3: CSLYGGNTEAFF
V: TRBV7-3; D: TRBD2; size: few; J: TRBJ2-1; DNA: TGTGCCAGCAGCTTAGGGGGGACTAGTAAGGCAAATGAGCAGTTCTTC; CDR3: CASSLGGTSKANEQFF
V: TRBV12-3/TRBV12-4; D: TRBD2; size: few; J: TRBJ2-2; DNA: TGTGCCAGCAGTTTTAGGGCGGGAGGCACCGGGGAGCTGTTTTTT; CDR3: CASSFRAGGTGELFF
V: TRBV10-3; D: .; size: .; J: TRBJ1-3; DNA: TGTGCCATCAGTGAGTCAGCCCGCTCCTCTGGAAACACCATATATTTT; CDR3: CAISESARSSGNTIYF
V: TRBV25-1; D: .; size: .; J: TRBJ2-7; DNA: TGTGCCAGCAGTGGTTCAGGGGGACTAGTATTCGAGCAGTACTTC; CDR3: CASSGSGGLVFEQYF
V: TRBV6-2/TRBV6-3; D: .; size: many; J: TRBJ2-1; DNA: TGTGCCAGCAAGGACAGGCCCGGGGGCAATGAGCAGTTCTTC; CDR3: CASKDRPGGNEQFF
V: TRBV12-3/TRBV12-4; D: .; size: few; J: TRBJ1-3; DNA: TGTGCCAGCAAATCGCATGGAAACACCATATATTTT; CDR3: CASKSHGNTIYF
V: TRBV7-9; D: .; size: few; J: TRBJ1-1; DNA: TGTGCCAGCAGCTTAGCAGGGTCGGACACTGAAGCTTTCTTT; CDR3: CASSLAGSDTEAFF
V: TRBV12-3/TRBV12-4; D: TRBD1; size: many; J: TRBJ2-3; DNA: TGTGCCAGCAGTTTAGAGACAGGGTCAGATACGCAGTATTTT; CDR3: CASSLETGSDTQYF
V: TRBV28; D: .; size: few; J: TRBJ2-3; DNA: TGTGCCAGCAGTTCCCCGGGTATTACAGATACGCAGTATTTT; CDR3: CASSSPGITDTQYF
V: TRBV2; D: .; size: few; J: TRBJ1-1; DNA: TGTGCCAGCGAACAGGTGGTCACTGAAGCTTTCTTT; CDR3: CASEQVVTEAFF
V: TRBV7-9; D: .; size: few; J: TRBJ2-3; DNA: TGTGCCAGCAGCGCCGTAATCACAGATACGCAGTATTTT; CDR3: CASSAVITDTQYF
V: TRBV3-1; D: TRBD2; size: .; J: TRBJ2-5; DNA: TGTGCCAGCAGCCAACCTCTGGCGGGAGGACAAGAGACCCAGTACTTC; CDR3: CASSQPLAGGQETQYF
V: TRBV27; D: .; size: many; J: TRBJ1-2; DNA: TGTGCCAGCAGTTTGTACCAGGGACTTGGCTACACCTTC; CDR3: CASSLYQGLGYTF
V: TRBV5-1; D: TRBD2; size: many; J: TRBJ2-1; DNA: TGCGCCAGCAGCCCGGGGACTAGCGGGATTATTTACAATGAGCAGTTCTTC; CDR3: CASSPGTSGIIYNEQFF
V: TRBV5-1; D: TRBD2; size: .; J: TRBJ2-7; DNA: TGCGCCGGCAGCACTCTAACTAGCGGCCTGAGCTCCTACGAGCAGTACTTC; CDR3: CAGSTLTSGLSSYEQYF
V: TRBV5-1; D: .; size: few; J: TRBJ2-7; DNA: TGCGCCAGCAGCCCCAGGGTCAACCACTACGAGCAGTACTTC; CDR3: CASSPRVNHYEQYF